This T cell receptor (beta chain) was sequenced in a study of T cells in tuberculosis. Notes on the study in general: GEM motif frequencies gave around 70% accuracy; the GMM repertoire gave roughly 87%.

The CDR3 covers 17 residues. Germline V CDR1 and CDR2: SNHLY, FYNNEI. Trimming left V 5 bases short and J 2 bases short, with 20 bases between. Assay used: immunoSEQ multiplex PCR; TCRdb lists only in-frame clones, some missing. There are 44,000 or so clones in the sample; 90% to 95% occur only once, and 7.5% lies in the top ten. To note about this clone: Its antigen is unidentified.

This chain joins TRBV2 and TRBJ2-3; tentative D call: TRBD1 (6 bases). This clonotype was sampled from a donor aged 5-35 years with latent tuberculosis or without tuberculosis infection. The sequenced sample consisted of PBMCs. CDR3 loop: CASSTPLSRQDTDTQYF. In DNA form, the CDR3 reads TGTGCCAGCAGTACCCCATTGTCAAGACAGGACACAGATACGCAGTATTTT. The whole variable domain, remainder taken from reference TRBV2 and TRBJ2-3, is EPEVTQTPSHQVTQMGQEVILRCVPISNHLYFYWYRQILGQKVEFLVSFYNNEISEKSEIFDDQFSVERPDGSNFTLKIRSTKLEDSAMYFCASSTPLSRQDTDTQYFGPGTRLTVL.